Listed below are T cell receptor beta chains from one sample, sequenced in a study of blood T cell repertoires in COVID-19. Repertoires were generated with immunoSEQ multiplex PCR, while TCRdb's copy carries only in-frame clones and drops some. The sample has 350,000 to 400,000 clones; just over 90% are singletons. Sequenced: PBMCs or T cells enriched from blood (not recorded which). The receptors here all came from a woman aged 40 to 50 who had been exposed to COVID-19. CDR3s include the opening cysteine and the closing phenylalanine or tryptophan. Each record gives: J gene, clone size, V gene, D gene, CDR3 DNA, CDR3 protein. A D gene is named only where the DNA matches it firmly. Some rows mark clone size as missing; the rest say once, few, many or name a class of expanded clone.

TRBJ2-1	.	TRBV27	TRBD1	TGTGCCAGCAGTACCCTCCCGGGACAGAGCTACAATGAGCAGTTCTTC	CASSTLPGQSYNEQFF
TRBJ1-4	.	TRBV19	.	TGTGCCAGTAGTAAGCCCTCCGCAGGGAATGAAAAACTGTTTTTT	CASSKPSAGNEKLFF
TRBJ2-7	.	TRBV4-3	TRBD1	TGCGCCAGCAGCCCCCGGGACAGGGGATCCTACGAGCAGTACTTC	CASSPRDRGSYEQYF
TRBJ2-1	.	TRBV14	TRBD1	TGTGCCAGCAGCCCACTAGGGGGCCAGGGTGAGCAGTTCTTC	CASSPLGGQGEQFF
TRBJ1-2	.	TRBV12-5	.	TGTGCTAGTGGCACTAGGGGGTATGGCTACACCTTC	CASGTRGYGYTF
TRBJ2-1	.	TRBV19	TRBD1	TGTGCCAGTAGGGGGGGACAGGGGAGGAATGAGCAGTTCTTC	CASRGGQGRNEQFF
TRBJ1-1	once	TRBV10-1	.	TGCGCCATGGGGCGGTCCAACGTCGAAGCTTTCTTT	CAMGRSNVEAFF
TRBJ2-4	.	TRBV4-3	TRBD2	TGCGCCAGCAGCCAAGATCATAGCGGGAGTAGTAAGGTCGCCAAAAACATTCAGTACTTC	CASSQDHSGSSKVAKNIQYF
TRBJ2-7	.	TRBV4-3	.	TGCGCCAGCAGCCGCAAAGGAGGGCAAAGCTACGAGCAGTACTTC	CASSRKGGQSYEQYF
TRBJ2-5	once	TRBV9	TRBD2	TGTGCCAGCAGCGTATGGGCTAGCGGGGAGACCCAGTACTTC	CASSVWASGETQYF
TRBJ2-3	.	TRBV19	TRBD1	TGTGCCAGTAGTATAGTCCCCAGGGGGTGGCTTGATACGCAGTATTTT	CASSIVPRGWLDTQYF
TRBJ2-7	.	TRBV13	.	TGTGCCAGCAGCCCCAGCGGAACGTCATACGAGCAGTACTTC	CASSPSGTSYEQYF
TRBJ1-1	.	TRBV13	.	TGTGCCAGCAGCTTAGGAACGAGTGAAGCTTTCTTT	CASSLGTSEAFF
TRBJ1-4	.	TRBV25-1	.	TGTGCCAGCCGGGACTCAGGGGAAAAACTGTTTTTT	CASRDSGEKLFF
TRBJ2-7	.	TRBV2	.	TGTGCCAGCAGCGACCCGGGGGGCTTCTACGAGCAGTACTTC	CASSDPGGFYEQYF
TRBJ1-1	.	TRBV6-2/TRBV6-3	.	TGTGCCAGCAGTTACTCCACAGGGTGGGCTTTCTTT	CASSYSTGWAFF
TRBJ2-7	once	TRBV19	TRBD2	TGTGCCAGTAGAAACCCGGGACTAGGGGCTGACGAGCAGTACTTC	CASRNPGLGADEQYF
TRBJ2-3	.	TRBV7-9	TRBD1	TGTGCCAGCAGCTTAGGGGACAGGGGGCCAGATACGCAGTATTTT	CASSLGDRGPDTQYF
TRBJ1-6	.	TRBV7-2	.	TGTGCCAGCAGCTTAGGGGCCACCGACTATAATTCACCCCTCCACTTT	CASSLGATDYNSPLHF
TRBJ2-7	once	TRBV6-8	.	TGTGCCAGCAGTTACCCGGACAGCGGGGTGTCCTACGAGCAGTACTTC	CASSYPDSGVSYEQYF
TRBJ2-5	.	TRBV7-3	TRBD1	TGTGCCAGCAGCTGGGGACAGCAAGAGACCCAGTACTTC	CASSWGQQETQYF
TRBJ2-7	few	TRBV6-2/TRBV6-3	TRBD2	TGTGCCAGCAGTTTCGATAGCGGGAGGGCAGATTTC	CASSFDSGRADF
TRBJ2-1	.	TRBV3-1/TRBV3-2	.	TGTGCCAGCAGCCAAGAGCCCCGAGGGAGTGAGCAGTTCTTC	CASSQEPRGSEQFF
TRBJ1-3	.	TRBV7-2	.	TGTGCCAGCACCCTCGCGGCGCCTGGAAACACCATATATTTT	CASTLAAPGNTIYF
TRBJ1-3	many	TRBV3-1/TRBV3-2	.	TGTGCCAGCAGCCAAGCCCGGACAATTTCTGGAAACACCATATATTTT	CASSQARTISGNTIYF
TRBJ1-6	.	TRBV11-2	.	TGTGCCAGCAGCTTAATATCAGGTTCACCCCTCCACTTT	CASSLISGSPLHF
TRBJ2-7	once	TRBV7-8	TRBD2	TGTGCCAGCAGCTTAGTAGCGGGGGGCCCCAATGGGCAGTACTTC	CASSLVAGGPNGQYF
TRBJ2-5	.	TRBV15	TRBD2	TGTGCCACCAGCAGCTGGACTAGCGGAGAGACCCAGTACTTC	CATSSWTSGETQYF
TRBJ1-1	.	TRBV16	.	TGTGCCAGCAACGGACGGGGGGGCCGAAATTTGAACACTGAAGCTTTCTTT	CASNGRGGRNLNTEAFF
TRBJ2-3	.	TRBV5-1	.	TGCGCCAGCAGCCAGGGTACGACAGATACGCAGTATTTT	CASSQGTTDTQYF
TRBJ1-2	.	TRBV7-9	TRBD1	TGTGCCAGCTGGAACCGGGACAGTCAACTCGCGGACTATGGCTACACCTTC	CASWNRDSQLADYGYTF
TRBJ1-2	.	TRBV19	.	TGTGCCAGTAGTGGGGGCACAGGGAATTATGGCTACACCTTC	CASSGGTGNYGYTF
TRBJ1-6	.	TRBV7-3	.	TGTGCCAGCAGCTCAACTAGAGGTTCACCCCTCCACTTT	CASSSTRGSPLHF
TRBJ1-1	.	TRBV15	.	TGTGCCACCAGCAGATCACTTGACACTGAAGCTTTCTTT	CATSRSLDTEAFF
TRBJ2-3	.	TRBV2	TRBD1	TGTGCCAGCAGCTCGAGGACAGGACGCACAGATACGCAGTATTTT	CASSSRTGRTDTQYF
TRBJ2-1	.	TRBV10-3	.	TGTGCCATCAGTAAAAGAGGGGGCAGCGGGCCAGACAATGAGCAGTTCTTC	CAISKRGGSGPDNEQFF
TRBJ1-2	.	TRBV19	TRBD1	TGTGCCAGTAGTCTTCCCTGGAAGGGGGCGTCGTATGGCTACACCTTC	CASSLPWKGASYGYTF
TRBJ2-1	.	TRBV10-1	.	TGCGCCAGCAGTGCCCGCAGATACAATGAGCAGTTCTTC	CASSARRYNEQFF
TRBJ1-6	.	TRBV11-3	TRBD1	TGTGCCAGCAGCTCAGGGCGCACACAGGGACAGAATTCACCCCTCCACTTT	CASSSGRTQGQNSPLHF
TRBJ2-3	.	TRBV24-1	TRBD2	TGTGCCACTAGCTCGCTAGCGGGAGGAATTTGGGATACGCAGTATTTT	CATSSLAGGIWDTQYF
TRBJ2-3	.	TRBV11-3	.	TGTGCCAGCAGCTTGTACACAGATACGCAGTATTTT	CASSLYTDTQYF
TRBJ1-5	.	TRBV7-6	.	TGTGCCAGCAGCCGTGGGTCAGGCCTGAATCAGCCCCAGCATTTT	CASSRGSGLNQPQHF
TRBJ2-3	.	TRBV24-1	.	TGTGCCACCAGTGACATGACAAGCACAGATACGCAGTATTTT	CATSDMTSTDTQYF
TRBJ2-6	.	TRBV9	TRBD1	TGTGCCAGCAGCGTCATACAGGGGTTATCCGGGGCCAACGTCCTGACTTTC	CASSVIQGLSGANVLTF
TRBJ1-1	.	TRBV12-3/TRBV12-4	.	TGTGCCAGCAGTTTATCCAGGGACACTGAAGCTTTCTTT	CASSLSRDTEAFF
TRBJ2-3	once	TRBV7-3	TRBD2	TGTGCCAGCAGCCCGTTCGGGGCGGGGGGAAATACGCAGTATTTT	CASSPFGAGGNTQYF
TRBJ1-2	.	TRBV7-3	TRBD1	TGTGCCAGCAGCCTAGGAGGCAGGGGGCTAGGCTACACCTTC	CASSLGGRGLGYTF
TRBJ1-2	.	TRBV6-1	.	TGTGCCAGCAGTGAACGGGCTAACTATGGCTACACCTTC	CASSERANYGYTF
TRBJ2-1	.	TRBV6-4	TRBD2	TGTGCCAGCAGACCTAGCGGGAGGGAAAATGAGCAGTTCTTC	CASRPSGRENEQFF
TRBJ2-7	.	TRBV6-2/TRBV6-3	TRBD2	TGTGCCAGCAGTTACGGCGGGAGTGTCTACGAGCAGTACTTC	CASSYGGSVYEQYF
TRBJ2-7	.	TRBV5-5	TRBD1	TGTGCCAGCAGCTTACCGGGACAGGGTATCAACGAGCAGTACTTC	CASSLPGQGINEQYF
TRBJ2-7	.	TRBV6-5	.	TGTGCCAGCAGTTCGGGGTTTACCTCCGAGCAGTACTTC	CASSSGFTSEQYF
TRBJ1-4	.	TRBV29-1	.	TGCAGCGTTAGAGGGCGGTCGGCTAATGAAAAACTGTTTTTT	CSVRGRSANEKLFF
TRBJ2-3	.	TRBV7-8	TRBD1	TGTGCCAGCAGCCCGTACAGGGGGAGCACAGATACGCAGTATTTT	CASSPYRGSTDTQYF
TRBJ1-1	.	TRBV5-1	TRBD1	TGCGCCAGCAGCTTGGCGCAGGGGGGTGAAGCTTTCTTT	CASSLAQGGEAFF
TRBJ2-3	few	TRBV6-6	.	TGTGCCAGCAGTTTTCTCCAGGGGACTACGTTTTATTTT	CASSFLQGTTFYF
TRBJ2-5	.	TRBV3-1/TRBV3-2	TRBD2	TGTGCCAGCAGCCGATTAGCGGGGGAGACCCAGTACTTC	CASSRLAGETQYF
TRBJ2-1	.	TRBV11-3	TRBD2	TGTGCCAGCAGCTTCGACGGGCAGCGGGGTGAGCAGTTCTTC	CASSFDGQRGEQFF
TRBJ1-6	.	TRBV15	.	TGTGCCACCAGCAGAGATTGGGGGGTTGATTCACCCCTCCACTTT	CATSRDWGVDSPLHF